This T cell receptor (beta chain) appears in the sequencing data of a study of T cells in Graves' hyperthyroidism and ophthalmopathy. TCR beta CDR3 regions were amplified from RNA transcripts. The study used the HTBI primer set for a first-round RT-PCR of the TCR CDR3. TCRdb passed the multiplex PCR reads through MiXCR, listing each CDR3 protein once. The data contain hundreds of thousands of distinct CDR3 sequences, more than 20% of them singletons. Any patient presenting with uncontrolled infection, other autoimmune disease, pregnancy or lactation was left out. Sequenced: blood. This TCR was recovered from a man aged 30-40 years with Graves' ophthalmopathy.

The CDR3 nucleotides read TGTGCCACCAGTGAGACGGACAGGGGGACCGGGGAGCTGTTTTTT. Its translation: CATSETDRGTGELFF. The rearrangement links TRBV24-1 to TRBJ2-2; 10 bases fit TRBD1. The germline gives CDR1 KGHDR, CDR2 SFDVKD. V lost 4 bases, J lost 5 bases, and 3 bases stayed unmatched. This CDR3 comprises 15 residues.